This T cell receptor (beta chain) was profiled in a study of PD-L1 blockade in urothelial cancer. This table comes from immunoSEQ multiplex PCR, and its TCRdb copy is limited to in-frame clones, with some not included. The sample includes approximately 47,000 clones, roughly 80% of them seen just once. The CDR3 runs to 16 residues. J lost 4 bases, V lost 8 bases, and 13 bases had no gene match. Germline V lookup: CDR1 MNHNY, CDR2 SVGAGI (reference sequence). Time point in this sample: pretreatment peripheral blood. This chain uses TRBV6-6 with TRBJ1-3, with TRBD1 identical over 8 bases. This TCR came from a man in his fifties with urothelial cancer. The sample in question was PBMCs, obtained around atezolizumab (anti-PD-L1) treatment. CDR3 protein: CASGLPGQVDGNTIYF. CDR3 bases: TGTGCCAGCGGTTTACCGGGACAGGTAGACGGAAACACCATATATTTT.